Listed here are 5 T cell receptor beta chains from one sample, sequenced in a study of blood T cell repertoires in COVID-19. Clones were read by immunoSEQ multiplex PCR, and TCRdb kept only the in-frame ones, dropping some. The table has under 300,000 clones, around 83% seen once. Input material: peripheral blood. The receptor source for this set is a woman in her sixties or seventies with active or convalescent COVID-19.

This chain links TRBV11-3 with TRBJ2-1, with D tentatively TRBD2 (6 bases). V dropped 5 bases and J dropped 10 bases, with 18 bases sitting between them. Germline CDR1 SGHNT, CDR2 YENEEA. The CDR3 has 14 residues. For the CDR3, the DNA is TGTGCCAGCAGCCGATTCCGGGACTCTAAAGAGCAGTTCTTC. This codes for CASSRFRDSKEQFF.

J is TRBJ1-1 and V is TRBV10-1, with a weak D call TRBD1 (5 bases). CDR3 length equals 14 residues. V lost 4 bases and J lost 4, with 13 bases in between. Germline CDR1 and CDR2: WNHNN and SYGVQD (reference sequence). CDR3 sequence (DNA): TGCGCCAGCAGTGGTGGATCAGGGCTCACTGAAGCTTTCTTT. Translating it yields CASSGGSGLTEAFF.

CDR3 loop: CASSQGGRGSYNEQFF. The CDR3 DNA is TGCGCCAGCAGCCAAGGGGGACGGGGGTCCTACAATGAGCAGTTCTTC. V is TRBV4-3 and J is TRBJ2-1; maybe TRBD2 (6 bases). The CDR3 has 16 residues. CDR1 is LGHNA and CDR2 is YSLEER in the germline V gene. V was clipped by 1 base and J by 1 base, with 11 bases between them.

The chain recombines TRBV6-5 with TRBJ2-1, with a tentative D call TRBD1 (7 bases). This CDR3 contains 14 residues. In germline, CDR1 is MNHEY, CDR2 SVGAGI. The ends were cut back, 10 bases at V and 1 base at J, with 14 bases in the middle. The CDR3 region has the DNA TGTGCCACCTCTTCAGGGGGGTCCTACAATGAGCAGTTCTTC. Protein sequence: CATSSGGSYNEQFF.

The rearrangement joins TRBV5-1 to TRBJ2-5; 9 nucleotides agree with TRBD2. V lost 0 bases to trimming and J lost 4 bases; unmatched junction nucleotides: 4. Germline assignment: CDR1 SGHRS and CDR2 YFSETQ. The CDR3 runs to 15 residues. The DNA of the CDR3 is TGCGCCAGCAGCTTGGCCGGGACTAGCACAGAGACCCAGTACTTC. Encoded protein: CASSLAGTSTETQYF.